Presented here are 23 T cell receptor beta chains from one specimen sequenced in a study of blood T cell repertoires in COVID-19. Some clones are missing from TCRdb's copy, which holds only in-frame ones; the method was immunoSEQ multiplex PCR. The repertoire holds roughly 260,000 clones, with 75% to 90% as singletons. The specimen was PBMCs or T cells enriched from blood (not recorded which). The receptors shown here come from a woman aged 45-59 years who had recovered from COVID-19.

The chain has TRBV19 and TRBJ2-7, with D maybe TRBD2 (6 bases). Germline CDR1 and CDR2: LNHDA and SQIVND (reference sequence). This CDR3 region has 14 residues. V was clipped by 1 base and J by 6 bases, with 13 bases between them. Here the CDR3 reads CASSIATSSPEQYF. The CDR3 region has the DNA TGTGCCAGTAGTATAGCAACTAGCTCACCCGAGCAGTACTTC.

The chain joins TRBV27 to TRBJ1-1, with D maybe TRBD1 (5 bases). V was clipped by 4 bases and J by 3 bases, with 15 bases between them. Germline V gives CDR1 MNHEY, CDR2 SMNVEV (reference sequence). CDR3 length: 15 residues. The CDR3 region is CASSSIDSLYTEAFF. The CDR3 DNA follows: TGTGCCAGCAGTTCGATAGACAGTCTCTACACTGAAGCTTTCTTT.

V gene TRBV7-9 combines with J gene TRBJ2-7, with TRBD1 matching 9 bases. J lost 3 bases, V lost 3 bases, and 6 bases had no gene match. The CDR3 spans 15 residues. Germline V CDR1 and CDR2: SEHNR, FQNEAQ (reference sequence). The CDR3 loop reads CASSFETGGDYEQYF. Here the CDR3 DNA reads TGTGCCAGCAGCTTCGAGACAGGGGGGGACTACGAGCAGTACTTC.

The V gene is TRBV5-1, the J gene TRBJ2-1; possible D gene TRBD2, 5 bases. The CDR3 consists of 16 residues. Germline V gene lookup returns CDR1 SGHRS and CDR2 YFSETQ. Trimming removed 3 bases at V and 0 bases at J, with 13 bases between. CDR3 residues: CASSSGGSSSYNEQFF. The CDR3 DNA sequence: TGCGCCAGCAGCTCCGGAGGTTCCAGCTCCTACAATGAGCAGTTCTTC. Variable domain in full (rest from reference TRBV5-1 and TRBJ2-1): KAGVTQTPRYLIKTRGQQVTLSCSPISGHRSVSWYQQTPGQGLQFLFEYFSETQRNKGNFPGRFSGRQFSNSRSEMNVSTLELGDSALYLCASSSGGSSSYNEQFFGPGTRLTVL.

V and J are TRBV18 and TRBJ1-1; the D gene is possibly TRBD1 (6 bases). This CDR3 region has 13 residues. Looked up from germline, CDR1 is KGHSH and CDR2 is LQKENI. The ends were cut back, 4 bases at V and 10 bases at J, with 16 bases in the middle. CDR3 DNA: TGTGCCAGCTCACATACGGACGGGGGGGCAGCTTTCTTT. Translating it yields CASSHTDGGAAFF.

The rearrangement uses TRBV18 and TRBJ1-1; 9 positions agree with TRBD1. CDR3 length equals 17 residues. CDR1 KGHSH and CDR2 LQKENI come from the germline V gene. V shed 6 bases and J 4 bases; nucleotides not matched to a gene: 15. The CDR3 protein is CASSGPGQGRGSTEAFF. CDR3 in DNA: TGTGCCAGCTCCGGACCCGGACAGGGGAGGGGGTCCACTGAAGCTTTCTTT.

This clone has a handful of counts. V gene TRBV28 combines with J gene TRBJ1-2, with D possibly TRBD1 on 5 matching bases. V lost 1 base and J lost 7, with 13 bases in between. From germline, CDR1 is MDHEN and CDR2 SYDVKM. The CDR3 loop spans 14 amino acids. This CDR3 reads CASSLFAGGFGYTF. The CDR3 DNA sequence: TGTGCCAGCAGTTTATTTGCGGGGGGATTTGGCTACACCTTC.

Only one count was recorded for this clone. V usage is TRBV2 and J usage is TRBJ2-2; maybe TRBD2 (5 bases). This CDR3 spans 13 amino acids. The germline gives CDR1 SNHLY, CDR2 FYNNEI. V lost 7 bases, J lost 8 bases, and 14 bases lay in between. CDR3 sequence (DNA): TGTGCCAGCACCAGAGACCCGGGGGGGGAGCTGTTTTTT. Its translation is CASTRDPGGELFF.

The genes are TRBV7-9 and TRBJ2-3, with D tentatively TRBD1 (6 bases). The germline V and J ends were trimmed by 5 bases and 0 bases, with 18 bases remaining between them. CDR1 and CDR2 from the germline V gene are SEHNR and FQNEAQ (reference sequence). This CDR3 region has 17 residues. The CDR3 nucleotides read TGTGCCAGCAGCCCCGGACAGCAACGAAGAAGCACAGATACGCAGTATTTT. This translates into CASSPGQQRRSTDTQYF.

A few counts support this clone. This chain connects TRBV4-1 to TRBJ2-7; 12 positions agree with TRBD2. The CDR3 length is 16 residues. Per germline, CDR1 MGHRA and CDR2 YSYEKL. J lost 5 bases, V lost 5 bases, and 10 bases had no gene match. The DNA of the CDR3 is TGCGCCAGCAGCTCCCAGACTAGCGGGAGCGGCAACGAGCAGTACTTC. Its protein is CASSSQTSGSGNEQYF.

The chain links TRBV7-9 to TRBJ2-1; 7 bases match TRBD2. This CDR3 comprises 16 residues. V was pared by 5 bases and J by 4 bases, with 11 bases of the junction left unmatched. The germline V gene has CDR1 SEHNR and CDR2 FQNEAQ (reference sequence). The CDR3 protein is CASSRSGEGWYNEQFF. In DNA form, the CDR3 reads TGTGCCAGCAGCCGCTCGGGGGAGGGGTGGTACAATGAGCAGTTCTTC.

A single count supports this clone. V and J are TRBV27 and TRBJ1-6; D unclear. The V end was cut by 6 bases, the J end by 6 bases, with 12 bases between. Germline V gene lookup returns CDR1 MNHEY and CDR2 SMNVEV (reference sequence). The CDR3 runs 14 residues. This CDR3 is CASRHSGFNSPLHF. The CDR3 bases are TGTGCCAGCAGACACTCGGGGTTTAATTCACCCCTCCACTTT.

V and J are TRBV7-2 and TRBJ1-1; 9 bases are a match to TRBD1. The CDR3 covers 17 residues. CDR1 and CDR2 from the germline V gene are SGHTA and FQGNSA. After removal of 1 base from V and 1 base from J, the junction contained 7 bases not matched to a gene. The CDR3 protein is CASSLDSGTGRNTEAFF. CDR3 nucleotides: TGTGCCAGCAGCTTAGATTCCGGGACAGGGAGGAACACTGAAGCTTTCTTT. The entire variable domain, with the rest obtained from reference TRBV7-2 and TRBJ1-1, is as follows: GAGVSQSPSNKVTEKGKDVELRCDPISGHTALYWYRQSLGQGLEFLIYFQGNSAPDKSGLPSDRFSAERTGGSVSTLTIQRTQQEDSAVYLCASSLDSGTGRNTEAFFGQGTRLTVV.

The gene calls are TRBV15 and TRBJ1-5; maybe TRBD1 (5 bases). This CDR3 comprises 13 residues. Germline V gene data show CDR1 as LNHNV and CDR2 as YYDKDF (reference sequence). Trimming cost V 3 bases and J 6 bases, with 9 bases left between them. The CDR3 DNA is TGTGCCACCAGCAGTACTGACAGTCAGCCCCAGCATTTT. Translation: CATSSTDSQPQHF.

The rearrangement links TRBV11-2 to TRBJ2-5, with 10 bases lining up with TRBD1. V lost 7 bases, J lost 7 bases, and 15 bases stayed unmatched. The germline V gene has CDR1 SGHAT and CDR2 FQNNGV. This CDR3 spans 16 amino acids. CDR3 nucleotide sequence: TGTGCCAGCACCTCGGGGGACAGGGGCCCCTCGGGGACCCAGTACTTC. This sequence encodes CASTSGDRGPSGTQYF.

CDR3 sequence reads: CSASYGDGYTF. CDR3 DNA sequence: TGCAGTGCTAGCTATGGAGACGGCTACACCTTC. The chain uses TRBV20-1 and TRBJ1-2; D is unclear. This CDR3 is 11 amino acids long. Germline V gene sequence: CDR1 DFQATT, CDR2 SNEGSKA (reference sequence). Trimming removed 3 bases at V and 8 bases at J, with 10 bases between.

V and J are TRBV7-9 and TRBJ1-5; D gene unclear. Germline CDR1 is SEHNR and CDR2 is FQNEAQ (reference sequence). The V end was cut by 6 bases, the J end by 6 bases, with 15 bases between. This CDR3 has 14 amino acids. CDR3 loop: CASSPLPPGQPQHF. The CDR3 DNA sequence: TGTGCCAGCAGTCCCCTGCCTCCGGGTCAGCCCCAGCATTTT.

This clone was detected once. This chain joins TRBV4-1 and TRBJ1-1; 9 bases align to TRBD1. The CDR3 is 15 residues long. J was trimmed by 0 bases and V by 4 bases; bases with no gene match: 3. Per germline, CDR1 MGHRA and CDR2 YSYEKL. CDR3 sequence (DNA): TGCGCCAGCAGCCGGGGGACAGGGTTGAACACTGAAGCTTTCTTT. This sequence encodes CASSRGTGLNTEAFF.

The chain joins TRBV29-1 to TRBJ2-7; 7 bases are shared with TRBD1. The junction had 5 bases not matched to a gene; V was cut back by 6 bases and J by 0 bases. CDR1 is SQVTM, CDR2 ANQGSEA, per germline. This CDR3 spans 13 amino acids. The DNA of the CDR3 is TGCAGCGTCATGACAGGGACCTCCTACGAGCAGTACTTC. Protein sequence: CSVMTGTSYEQYF.

The chain recombines TRBV5-5 with TRBJ2-1; 13 nucleotides line up with TRBD2. The length of the CDR3 is 18 residues. Germline V gives CDR1 SGHKS, CDR2 YYEKEE (reference sequence). V lost 4 bases and J lost 3; bases outside the gene matches: 10. This chain's CDR3 is CASSPGLAGSVGYNEQFF. For the CDR3, the DNA is TGTGCCAGCAGCCCGGGACTAGCGGGATCCGTGGGCTACAATGAGCAGTTCTTC.

V usage is TRBV5-6 and J usage is TRBJ2-1; 7 bases line up with TRBD2. The CDR3 has 17 residues. V was clipped by 6 bases and J by 0 bases; unmatched bases: 12. Germline CDR1 SGHDT, CDR2 YYEEEE. CDR3 DNA: TGTGCCAGCACCCCGGGAGGCGCAGGGAGCTCCTACAATGAGCAGTTCTTC. It encodes CASTPGGAGSSYNEQFF.

CDR3 region: CSVESAGVSEKLFF. CDR3 DNA: TGCAGCGTCGAATCGGCAGGTGTAAGCGAAAAACTGTTTTTT. The chain has TRBV29-1 and TRBJ1-4; D uncertain. The CDR3 extends over 14 amino acids. Germline V lookup: CDR1 SQVTM, CDR2 ANQGSEA. The V end was cut by 6 bases, the J end by 8 bases, with 19 bases between.

This chain connects TRBV2 to TRBJ1-1, with a weak D call TRBD1 (6 bases). The CDR3 loop spans 15 amino acids. Germline V CDR1 and CDR2: SNHLY, FYNNEI. V gave up 2 bases and J gave up 3 bases, with 13 bases separating them. As DNA, the CDR3 is TGTGCCAGCAGTGAAAGGCTAGGGGGGGACACTGAAGCTTTCTTT. Amino acid sequence: CASSERLGGDTEAFF.